The entry that follows covers one TCR beta chain sequence. Its target is unknown. The CDR3 sequence is 16 residues long. Germline V gene lookup returns CDR1 LNHDA and CDR2 SQIVND (reference sequence). Trimming took 5 bases from V and 2 from J, leaving 16 bases between them. These data are taken from a study of cytomegalovirus exposure and HLA in healthy donors. Study context: In a previous analysis, more than 90 million unique TCR beta sequences were found from some 180 million T cells. General observations from the study: A later analysis reportedly identified an Asian-associated ancestry cluster as carrying fewer N-insertions than the roughly 720-donor mean. It is likely that the observed cluster of highly shared sequence variants was a sequencing artifact.

At sampling all donors were nominally healthy, likely with unrecorded immune exposures. The PCR had 60 Vbeta and 13 Jbeta primers. Clones were sequenced by immunoSEQ multiplex PCR, and TCRdb holds only the in-frame ones, with some missing. This sample has around 150,000 clones; more than 75% occur once, and the top ten carry approximately 1.1%. This TCR came from a male donor in good health and CMV-seronegative. The chain couples TRBV19 to TRBJ1-5; tentative D call: TRBD1 (6 bases). The material sequenced was PBMCs. CDR3 in amino acids: CASSRTASVGNQPQHF. DNA of the CDR3: TGTGCCAGTAGTCGGACAGCCTCTGTTGGCAATCAGCCCCAGCATTTT.